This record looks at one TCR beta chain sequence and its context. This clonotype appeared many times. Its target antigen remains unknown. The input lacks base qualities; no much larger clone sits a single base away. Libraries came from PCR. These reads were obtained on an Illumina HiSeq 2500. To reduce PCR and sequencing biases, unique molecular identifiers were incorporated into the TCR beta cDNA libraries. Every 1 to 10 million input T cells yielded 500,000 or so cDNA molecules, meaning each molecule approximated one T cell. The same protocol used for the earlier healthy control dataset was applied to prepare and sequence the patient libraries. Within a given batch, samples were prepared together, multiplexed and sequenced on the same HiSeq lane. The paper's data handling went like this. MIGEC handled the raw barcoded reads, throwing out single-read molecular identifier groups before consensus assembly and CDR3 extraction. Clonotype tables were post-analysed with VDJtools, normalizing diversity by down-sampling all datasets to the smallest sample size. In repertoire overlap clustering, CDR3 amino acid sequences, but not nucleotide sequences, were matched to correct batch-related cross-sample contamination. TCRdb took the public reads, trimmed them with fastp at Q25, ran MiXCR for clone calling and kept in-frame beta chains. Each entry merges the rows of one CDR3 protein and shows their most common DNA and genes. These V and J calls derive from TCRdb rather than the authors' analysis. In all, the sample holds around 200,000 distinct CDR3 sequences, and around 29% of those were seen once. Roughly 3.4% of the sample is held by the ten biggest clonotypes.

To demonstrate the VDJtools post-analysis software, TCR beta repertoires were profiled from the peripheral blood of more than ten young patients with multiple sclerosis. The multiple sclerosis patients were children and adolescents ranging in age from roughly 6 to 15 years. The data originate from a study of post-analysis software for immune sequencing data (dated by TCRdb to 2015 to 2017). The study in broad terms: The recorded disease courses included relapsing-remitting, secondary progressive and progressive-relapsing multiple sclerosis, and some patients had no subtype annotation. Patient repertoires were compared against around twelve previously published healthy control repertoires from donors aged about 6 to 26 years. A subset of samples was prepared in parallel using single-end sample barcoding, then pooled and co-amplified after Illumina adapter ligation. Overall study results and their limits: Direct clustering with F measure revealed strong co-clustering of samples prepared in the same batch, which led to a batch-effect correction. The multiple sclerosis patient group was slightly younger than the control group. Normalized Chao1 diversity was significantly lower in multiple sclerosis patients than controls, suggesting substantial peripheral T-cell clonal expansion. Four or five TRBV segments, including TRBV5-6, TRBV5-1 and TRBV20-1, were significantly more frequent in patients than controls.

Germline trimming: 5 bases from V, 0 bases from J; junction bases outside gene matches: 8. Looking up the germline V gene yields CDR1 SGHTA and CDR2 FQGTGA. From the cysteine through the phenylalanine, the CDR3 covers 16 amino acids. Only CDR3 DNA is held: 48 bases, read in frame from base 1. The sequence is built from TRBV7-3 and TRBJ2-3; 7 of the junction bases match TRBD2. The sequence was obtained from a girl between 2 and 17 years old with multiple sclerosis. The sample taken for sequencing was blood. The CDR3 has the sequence CASSLGGSASTDTQYF. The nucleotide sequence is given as TGTGCCAGCAGCCTGGGAGGGTCCGCTAGCACAGATACGCAGTATTTT.